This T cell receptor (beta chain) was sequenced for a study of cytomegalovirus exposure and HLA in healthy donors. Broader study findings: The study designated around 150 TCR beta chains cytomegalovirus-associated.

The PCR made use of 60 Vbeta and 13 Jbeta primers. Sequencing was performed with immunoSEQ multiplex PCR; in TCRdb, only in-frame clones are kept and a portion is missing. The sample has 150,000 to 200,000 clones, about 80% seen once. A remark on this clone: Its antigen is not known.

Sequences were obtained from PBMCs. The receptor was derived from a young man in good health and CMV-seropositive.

CDR3 nucleotides: TGTGCCAGCAGTCCGCGACTAGCGGGAGGTATTGAGCAGTTCTTC. Protein product: CASSPRLAGGIEQFF. J is TRBJ2-1 and V is TRBV27; 13 positions match TRBD2. Germline V gene lookup returns CDR1 MNHEY and CDR2 SMNVEV (reference sequence). The CDR3 runs to 15 residues. Germline trimming cut 5 bases from V and 9 bases from J; bases unmatched to any gene: 7.